The rows below give T cell receptor beta chains drawn from one sample of a study of cytomegalovirus exposure and HLA in healthy donors. Method: immunoSEQ multiplex PCR; TCRdb's copy keeps in-frame clones and lacks some. This sample has around 150,000 clones, with approximately 80% found just once. Sequenced material: PBMCs. The receptor source for this set is a man aged 30 to 45 in good health and CMV-seropositive. Both conserved end residues are part of each CDR3. D genes are given only for firm matches. The size field is filled for only some rows; it gives once, few, many or a size class.

>TRBJ1-2|.|.|TRBV7-2
TGTGCCAGCAGCTTACAACCCGATCCTATCTATGGCTACACCTTC
CASSLQPDPIYGYTF
>TRBJ2-7|.|.|TRBV11-2
TGTGCCAGCAGCGGCCACGCCTTGGCCTACGAGCAGTACTTC
CASSGHALAYEQYF
>TRBJ2-7|.|.|TRBV7-9
TGTGCCAGCAGCTTAGAGCGCAGGGGGGACGAGCAGTACTTC
CASSLERRGDEQYF
>TRBJ1-3|.|few|TRBV6-5
TGTGCCAGCAGGAGGGGGGGTAACTCTGGAAACACCATATATTTT
CASRRGGNSGNTIYF
>TRBJ1-1|TRBD1|.|TRBV28
TGTGCCAGCAGTTTATACAGGGGGCGAGGGACTGAAGCTTTCTTT
CASSLYRGRGTEAFF
>TRBJ2-3|TRBD2|.|TRBV5-8
TGTGCCAGCAGCTTGGGCCTAGCGGGGAACACAGATACGCAGTATTTT
CASSLGLAGNTDTQYF
>TRBJ1-1|.|.|TRBV28
TGTGCCAGCAGTTCTATGACAGCAAAGAACACTGAAGCTTTCTTT
CASSSMTAKNTEAFF
>TRBJ2-7|.|.|TRBV13
TGTGCCAGCAGCGGTCCAAGGAGCCGAGAGGAGCAGTACTTC
CASSGPRSREEQYF
>TRBJ1-5|.|.|TRBV18
TGTGCCAGCTCACCCCCGAATCAGCCCCAGCATTTT
CASSPPNQPQHF
>TRBJ2-2|.|few|TRBV25-1
TGTGCCAGCAGTGAGGAGACAGGGAACACCGGGGAGCTGTTTTTT
CASSEETGNTGELFF
>TRBJ1-1|.|.|TRBV28
TGTGCCAGCAGCAACAGGGCCGACGTTGAAGCTTTCTTT
CASSNRADVEAFF
>TRBJ2-5|.|.|TRBV7-9
TGTGCCAGCAGCGCCAGGGTTGGCAGGGGTTACCAAGAGACCCAGTACTTC
CASSARVGRGYQETQYF
>TRBJ1-2|.|.|TRBV13
TGTGCCAGCAGCCCAAGGACAGTTTTTGGCTACACCTTC
CASSPRTVFGYTF
>TRBJ2-3|TRBD2|.|TRBV6-4
TGTGCCAGCAGCCGACAGTATCGGGAGGGGACGCAGTATTTT
CASSRQYREGTQYF
>TRBJ1-1|.|.|TRBV30
TGTGCCTGGACACAGGGCTCCACTGAAGCTTTCTTT
CAWTQGSTEAFF
>TRBJ2-3|TRBD1|.|TRBV7-2
TGTGCCAGCAGCTTGCCGGGACAGATCACAGATACGCAGTATTTT
CASSLPGQITDTQYF
>TRBJ2-7|TRBD1|.|TRBV6-1
TGTGCCAGCAGTGAGAGTGGACAGGGGGACTACGAGCAGTACTTC
CASSESGQGDYEQYF
>TRBJ1-2|TRBD1|.|TRBV28
TGTGCCAGCAGTCTCCCTTCCTTCTGGACAGGATTCATGCCTTATGGCTACACCTTC
CASSLPSFWTGFMPYGYTF
>TRBJ1-1|.|.|TRBV5-1
TGCGCCAGCAGCTTGCTCAGTCTTGGGGGGGAGATGGGGACTGAAGCTTTCTTT
CASSLLSLGGEMGTEAFF
>TRBJ1-5|.|.|TRBV7-2
TGTGCCAGCAGCTTAGCCGGCGGGGGCAATCAGCCCCAGCATTTT
CASSLAGGGNQPQHF
>TRBJ1-1|TRBD1|once|TRBV7-9
TGTTCCAGCAGCACCCAGCCAGGGGGCACTGAAGCTTTCTTT
CSSSTQPGGTEAFF
>TRBJ1-2|.|.|TRBV7-2
TGTGCCAGCAGCCATTCACAGGGATACGGCTACACCTTC
CASSHSQGYGYTF
>TRBJ2-7|TRBD1|.|TRBV10-3
TGTGCCATCAGTGAGCCGACAGGGTCCTACGAGCAGTACTTC
CAISEPTGSYEQYF
>TRBJ2-1|.|.|TRBV9
TGTGCCAGCAGCGTAGAAGGGGGGGCGCCAGACAATGAGCAGTTCTTC
CASSVEGGAPDNEQFF
>TRBJ2-2|TRBD2|few|TRBV7-9
TGTGCCAGCAGCTTAGAAGCGGGGTACACCGGGGAGCTGTTTTTT
CASSLEAGYTGELFF
>TRBJ1-1|.|.|TRBV12-5
TGTGCTAGTGGTTTGGCCCCGGGACAGAACACTGAAGCTTTCTTT
CASGLAPGQNTEAFF
>TRBJ2-2|.|.|TRBV11-2
TGTGCCAGCAGCTCCGGGACAACGAGCACCGGGGAGCTGTTTTTT
CASSSGTTSTGELFF